A single sample is the source of the 29 T cell receptor beta chains below, sequenced in a study of tumor-infiltrating lymphocytes in localized non-small cell lung cancer. Assay used: immunoSEQ multiplex PCR; TCRdb lists only in-frame clones, some missing. The sample yields around 9,600 clones, 60% to 80% seen once. Sequences were obtained from lung tumor tissue. These receptors all come from a human donor with non-small cell lung cancer.

The rearrangement joins TRBV18 to TRBJ2-7; D remains ambiguous. Germline lookup yields CDR1 KGHSH and CDR2 LQKENI. This CDR3 has 14 amino acids. V was shortened by 4 bases and J by 1 base, with 11 bases between the two germline ends. CDR3 coding DNA: TGTGCCAGCTCACACTTACAGAGTTCCTACGAGCAGTACTTC. The encoded protein is CASSHLQSSYEQYF.

This clone was seen more than once but under ten times. V and J are TRBV7-3 and TRBJ2-7; D possibly uses TRBD1 or TRBD2 (5 bases each). This CDR3 comprises 12 residues. CDR1 SGHTA and CDR2 FQGTGA come from the germline V gene. V lost 8 bases and J lost 12, with 20 bases in between. CDR3 sequence (DNA): TGTGCCAGCTCTTTCGGGGCGCCCCCGTTGTACTTC. Its translation is CASSFGAPPLYF.

The chain links TRBV30 to TRBJ1-1; D gene ambiguous. Germline assignment: CDR1 GTSNPN and CDR2 SVGIG (reference sequence). The CDR3 totals 12 residues. The ends were cut back, 2 bases at V and 1 base at J, with 5 bases in the middle. Here the CDR3 DNA reads TGTGCCTGGAGTAGACAGAACACTGAAGCTTTCTTT. This gives the protein CAWSRQNTEAFF. Variable domain in full (rest from reference TRBV30 and TRBJ1-1): SQTIHQWPATLVQPVGSPLSLECTVEGTSNPNLYWYRQAAGRGLQLLFYSVGIGQISSEVPQNLSASRPQDRQFILSSKKLLLSDSGFYLCAWSRQNTEAFFGQGTRLTVV.

Only one count was recorded for this clone. The V gene is TRBV18, the J gene TRBJ1-5; 7 bases fit TRBD1. The V gene end was trimmed by 2 bases and the J gene end by 1 base; junction bases not matched to a gene: 2. CDR1 KGHSH and CDR2 LQKENI come from the germline V gene. CDR3 length equals 15 residues. CDR3 coding DNA: TGTGCCAGCTCACCAGACAGGGCCAGCAATCAGCCCCAGCATTTT. As protein: CASSPDRASNQPQHF.

The chain employs TRBV5-5 and TRBJ1-2, with D unresolved. The CDR3 is made up of 14 amino acids. V lost 0 bases and J lost 4, with 10 bases in between. Germline V gives CDR1 SGHKS, CDR2 YYEKEE (reference sequence). CDR3 in DNA: TGTGCCAGCAGCTTGGATGCTCATGGCTATGGCTACACCTTC. It codes for CASSLDAHGYGYTF.

In this sample, this clone turned up a few times. The chain uses TRBV7-8 and TRBJ2-7, with a possible D match to TRBD2 (6 bases). CDR1 and CDR2 from the germline V gene are SGHVS and FQNEAQ. The CDR3 consists of 16 residues. V was trimmed by 1 base and J by 1 base, leaving 14 bases between them. DNA for the CDR3: TGTGCCAGCAGCTTAGAGGAGGCAGGGACTTCCTACGAGCAGTACTTC. The encoded protein is CASSLEEAGTSYEQYF.

The V and J genes are TRBV4-3 and TRBJ2-1; perhaps D is TRBD1 or TRBD2 (5 bases each). The germline V gene has CDR1 LGHNA and CDR2 YSLEER. This CDR3 has 15 residues. Deletions cut 1 base from V and 5 bases from J, with 12 bases between. The CDR3 loop reads CASSQVGEGDNEQFF. DNA of the CDR3: TGCGCCAGCAGCCAAGTCGGGGAAGGGGACAATGAGCAGTTCTTC.

This clone was seen more than once but under ten times. This chain joins TRBV28 and TRBJ1-2; a possible D gene is TRBD1 (6 bases). Trimming pared 5 bases from V and 2 bases from J, leaving 15 bases between. The CDR3 consists of 15 residues. Germline CDR1 MDHEN, CDR2 SYDVKM. The CDR3 region has the DNA TGTGCCAGCAGTCGGGACACGCGGGCCAACTATGGCTACACCTTC. Its protein product is CASSRDTRANYGYTF.

This clone appeared a few times. V gene TRBV6-5 combines with J gene TRBJ1-6; D gene ambiguous. Looked up from germline, CDR1 is MNHEY and CDR2 is SVGAGI. The CDR3 is made up of 15 amino acids. Trimming took 6 bases from V and 9 from J, leaving 18 bases between them. The CDR3: CASRQPGTGVSPLHF. CDR3 coding DNA: TGTGCCAGCAGACAACCGGGAACGGGAGTTTCACCCCTCCACTTT.

CDR3 nucleotides: TGTGCCTGGAACGGACAGGGGACCGGGGAGCTGTTTTTT. It translates to CAWNGQGTGELFF. V and J are TRBV30 and TRBJ2-2; 9 bases fit TRBD1. This CDR3 contains 13 residues. With 4 bases clipped from V and 5 bases from J, the junction kept 2 bases outside the gene matches. CDR1 and CDR2 from the germline V gene are GTSNPN and SVGIG (reference sequence).

The chain has TRBV19 and TRBJ2-2, with TRBD1 matching over 8 bases. The germline V gene has CDR1 LNHDA and CDR2 SQIVND (reference sequence). After removal of 10 bases from V and 4 bases from J, the junction contained 8 bases not matched to a gene. This CDR3 has 14 amino acids. CDR3 coding DNA: TGTGCCACCGGACAGGGACGGTCCACCGGGGAGCTGTTTTTT. Its protein product is CATGQGRSTGELFF.

The chain uses TRBV18 and TRBJ2-1, with 9 bases aligning to TRBD1. CDR3 length equals 13 residues. The germline gives CDR1 KGHSH, CDR2 LQKENI. The V and J ends lost 1 base and 13 bases, in that order; junction bases with no gene match: 5. The CDR3 DNA sequence: TGTGCCAGCTCACCACGGGACAGGGAACGACAGTTCTTC. This gives the protein CASSPRDRERQFF.

The chain links TRBV11-3 to TRBJ2-2; 10 nucleotides match TRBD2. Germline loops: CDR1 SGHNT, CDR2 YENEEA. V shed 4 bases and J 7 bases; nucleotides not matched to a gene: 12. CDR3 length equals 17 residues. This CDR3 is CASSSEMLAGDVGELFF. CDR3 sequence (DNA): TGTGCCAGCAGCTCAGAAATGCTAGCGGGAGATGTCGGGGAGCTGTTTTTT.

The rearrangement links TRBV30 to TRBJ2-2, with 8 bases that match TRBD1. CDR1 and CDR2 (germline): GTSNPN, SVGIG (reference sequence). The CDR3 has 16 amino acids. The J segment lost 4 bases and the V segment lost 2 bases, leaving 9 bases of the junction unmatched. The CDR3 is CAWSTRTGSGTGELFF. CDR3 DNA sequence: TGTGCCTGGAGTACTCGGACAGGGAGTGGCACCGGGGAGCTGTTTTTT.

This clone showed up just a few times. The genes are TRBV4-2 and TRBJ1-5; D not resolved. The V gene's germline CDR1 is LGHNA and CDR2 YNFKEQ. V gave up 5 bases and J gave up 2 bases, with 7 bases separating them. The CDR3 sequence is 13 residues long. The CDR3, as DNA: TGTGCCAGCAGCGGACCAGGCAATCAGCCCCAGCATTTT. Protein product: CASSGPGNQPQHF.

Comments on this clone: The conserved final phenylalanine or tryptophan is absent from the CDR3, which likely points to a read error. Because the CDR3's place on the DNA is in doubt, the DNA is left out and the CDR3 is given as listed by TCRdb. V and J are TRBV6-5 and TRBJ1-1. The germline gives CDR1 MNHEY, CDR2 SVGAGI. The CDR3 totals 9 residues, both ends included. The CDR3 sequence: CASRVLVEG.

Only one count was recorded for this clone. V usage is TRBV28 and J usage is TRBJ1-1; no firm D call. The CDR3 extends over 13 amino acids. V was pared by 7 bases and J by 1 base, with 10 bases between. Germline CDR1 reads MDHEN; CDR2 reads SYDVKM. CDR3 sequence: CASTRPGNTEAFF. The CDR3 coding sequence is TGTGCCAGCACCCGCCCCGGGAACACTGAAGCTTTCTTT.

The chain employs TRBV7-2 and TRBJ2-1; D is unclear. The CDR3 is made up of 15 amino acids. Trimming removed 4 bases at V and 2 bases at J, with 12 bases between. In germline, CDR1 is SGHTA, CDR2 FQGNSA. In nucleotides, the CDR3 is TGTGCCAGCAGCTCCGGGCCATCAACCTACAATGAGCAGTTCTTC. Its protein is CASSSGPSTYNEQFF.

The DNA for the CDR3 is TGTGCCAGCCCCCCGAGGGACCAGACAGGTGGCACTGAAGCTTTCTTT. Protein product: CASPPRDQTGGTEAFF. This chain links TRBV19 with TRBJ1-1, with a tentative D call TRBD1 (6 bases). The V gene's germline CDR1 is LNHDA and CDR2 SQIVND (reference sequence). Trimming cost V 9 bases and J 4 bases, with 24 bases left between them. The CDR3 has 16 amino acids.

This chain joins TRBV30 and TRBJ1-4; D may be TRBD1 (6 bases). CDR3 length: 12 amino acids. The germline V gene has CDR1 GTSNPN and CDR2 SVGIG (reference sequence). The V end was cut by 7 bases, the J end by 4 bases, with 10 bases between. The CDR3 spells CALGGINEKLFF. The DNA of the CDR3 is TGTGCCTTAGGGGGGATTAATGAAAAACTGTTTTTT.

The gene calls are TRBV4-1 and TRBJ1-1; TRBD1 might be the D (5 bases). The V end was cut by 1 base, the J end by 10 bases, with 22 bases between. The CDR3 sequence is 16 residues long. Germline assignment: CDR1 MGHRA and CDR2 YSYEKL. The CDR3 coding sequence is TGCGCCAGCAGCCAAGCCCCCCCCCTCCGGGGCCTTCGAGCTTTCTTT. Translating it yields CASSQAPPLRGLRAFF.

V and J are TRBV11-3 and TRBJ2-1; D gene ambiguous. The CDR3 sequence is 15 residues long. Germline CDR1 SGHNT, CDR2 YENEEA. Trimming removed 5 bases at V and 3 bases at J, with 14 bases between. The CDR3 DNA reads TGTGCCAGCAGCGGTGGGCTAGGCGGCTACAATGAGCAGTTCTTC. It yields the protein CASSGGLGGYNEQFF.

This clone was picked up one time. The chain recombines TRBV7-2 with TRBJ1-5; no clear D gene. V shed 2 bases and J shed 1 base, with 9 bases lying between them. CDR3 length: 15 amino acids. Per the germline V gene, CDR1 is SGHTA and CDR2 is FQGNSA. CDR3 protein: CASSLKGRSNQPQHF. DNA for the CDR3: TGTGCCAGCAGCTTAAAAGGGCGGAGCAATCAGCCCCAGCATTTT. The full variable domain, with the rest looked up from reference TRBV7-2 and TRBJ1-5, is GAGVSQSPSNKVTEKGKDVELRCDPISGHTALYWYRQSLGQGLEFLIYFQGNSAPDKSGLPSDRFSAERTGGSVSTLTIQRTQQEDSAVYLCASSLKGRSNQPQHFGDGTRLSIL.

The chain combines TRBV29-1 with TRBJ2-3; no firm D call. Germline CDR1 and CDR2: SQVTM and ANQGSEA. The CDR3 loop spans 13 amino acids. With 6 bases removed from V and 1 base from J, the gap between germline ends came to 11 bases. CDR3 sequence (DNA): TGCAGCGTCCGGAATAGGGGCACAGATACGCAGTATTTT. It specifies CSVRNRGTDTQYF.

In DNA, the CDR3 is TGTGCCAGCAGTGAATATCGGGGGGAGGATGAGCAGTTCTTC. It encodes CASSEYRGEDEQFF. The chain couples TRBV25-1 to TRBJ2-1; 7 positions match TRBD2. J gave up 8 bases and V 0 bases, and 4 bases lay outside the gene matches. The CDR3 is 14 residues long. Germline loops: CDR1 MGHDK, CDR2 SYGVNS.

The chain has TRBV7-6 and TRBJ2-2; D ambiguous. This CDR3 is built from 15 residues. The V gene's germline CDR1 is SGHVS and CDR2 FNYEAQ. Trimming stripped 1 base from V and 6 bases from J, with 12 bases between. CDR3 residues: CASSLVPESAGELFF. The CDR3 DNA reads TGTGCCAGCAGCTTAGTCCCCGAATCCGCCGGGGAGCTGTTTTTT.

The V and J genes are TRBV4-2 and TRBJ1-5, with a weak D call TRBD1 (6 bases). The CDR3 consists of 17 residues. V shed 1 base and J shed 3 bases, with 16 bases lying between them. Germline CDR1 reads LGHNA; CDR2 reads YNFKEQ. The CDR3 nucleotides read TGTGCCAGCAGCCAAGTGGGGCAGGGGTTGAACAATCAGCCCCAGCATTTT. Translating gives CASSQVGQGLNNQPQHF.

This chain uses TRBV7-2 with TRBJ1-3; 8 nucleotides line up with TRBD1. V lost 5 bases to trimming and J lost 0 bases; unmatched junction nucleotides: 6. Germline V gene data show CDR1 as SGHTA and CDR2 as FQGNSA. The CDR3 contains 16 residues. The CDR3 region is CASSAETGGSGNTIYF. The CDR3 nucleotides are TGTGCCAGCAGCGCAGAAACAGGGGGCTCTGGAAACACCATATATTTT.

The rearrangement uses TRBV18 and TRBJ1-1; 9 bases agree with TRBD1. The CDR3 consists of 13 residues. In germline, CDR1 is KGHSH, CDR2 LQKENI. With 4 bases clipped from V and 5 bases from J, the junction kept 2 bases outside the gene matches. The CDR3 reads CASSLQGATEAFF. Here the CDR3 DNA reads TGTGCCAGCTCACTACAGGGGGCGACTGAAGCTTTCTTT.